These 27 T cell receptor beta chains were all obtained from the same sample, sequenced in a study of blood T cell repertoires in COVID-19. Generated by immunoSEQ multiplex PCR, the TCRdb table keeps only in-frame clones and is missing some. Altogether some 220,000 clones are present, around four fifths being singletons, with the ten largest covering 4.5% to 5.5%. The sample comprised peripheral blood. Receptors were obtained from a woman aged 55-69 years who had recovered from COVID-19.

The chain has TRBV7-3 and TRBJ2-3, with 7 bases that match TRBD2. CDR1 and CDR2 from the germline V gene are SGHTA and FQGTGA. The CDR3 has 14 residues. J gave up 2 bases and V 5 bases, and 4 bases lay outside the gene matches. The CDR3 here is CASSTGGITDTQYF. The DNA of the CDR3 is TGTGCCAGCAGCACCGGGGGGATCACAGATACGCAGTATTTT.

The chain carries TRBV6-5 and TRBJ2-5; D is possibly TRBD1 (5 bases). Germline CDR1 and CDR2: MNHEY and SVGAGI. The CDR3 is 13 amino acids. Trimming took 6 bases from V and 2 from J, leaving 10 bases between them. DNA of the CDR3: TGTGCCAGCAGGCGGACACTACAAGAGACCCAGTACTTC. It codes for CASRRTLQETQYF.

This rearrangement joins TRBV7-3 to TRBJ2-3, with a weak D call TRBD2 (5 bases). Germline loops: CDR1 SGHTA, CDR2 FQGTGA. The CDR3 sequence is 13 residues long. Trimming removed 3 bases from V and 6 bases from J, with 10 bases in between. CDR3 bases: TGTGCCAGCAGCTTTGCGGGCGCGGATACGCAGTATTTT. It translates to CASSFAGADTQYF.

The gene calls are TRBV11-3 and TRBJ1-1; TRBD1 agrees at 7 bases. V lost 4 bases, J lost 2 bases, and 10 bases stayed unmatched. The CDR3 runs 16 residues. Germline V lookup: CDR1 SGHNT, CDR2 YENEEA. The chain's CDR3 is CASSSSRGTFNTEAFF. The CDR3 bases are TGTGCCAGCAGCTCATCCAGGGGGACCTTTAACACTGAAGCTTTCTTT.

The CDR3 DNA follows: TGTGCCAGCAGCTCCTATGAGCACAATGAGCAGTTCTTC. Translating it yields CASSSYEHNEQFF. This chain uses TRBV7-6 with TRBJ2-1; D call uncertain. The CDR3 covers 13 residues. Germline loops: CDR1 SGHVS, CDR2 FNYEAQ. Trimming took off 4 bases at V and 5 bases at J, with 9 bases between the two ends.

In its sample, this clone was seen many times. This chain links TRBV3-1 (or the pseudogene TRBV3-2) with TRBJ1-6, with D unresolved. The CDR3 is made up of 16 amino acids. CDR1 is LGHDT and CDR2 is YNNKEL in the germline V gene (reference sequence). V gave up 4 bases and J gave up 0 bases, with 10 bases separating them. The CDR3 sequence: CASSRRELSYNSPLHF. CDR3 sequence (DNA): TGTGCCAGCAGCCGTCGCGAACTCTCCTATAATTCACCCCTCCACTTT.

The chain has TRBV6-6 and TRBJ2-5; the match to TRBD2 covers 10 bases. The CDR3 consists of 15 residues. Germline trimming cut 6 bases from V and 2 bases from J; bases unmatched to any gene: 6. Germline CDR1 and CDR2: MNHNY and SVGAGI (reference sequence). CDR3 coding DNA: TGTGCCAGCAGACCACTAGCGGGGTCACAAGAGACCCAGTACTTC. Amino acids: CASRPLAGSQETQYF.

CDR3 sequence: CASSFGGQTGNTIYF. DNA of the CDR3: TGTGCCAGCAGCTTCGGGGGGCAGACTGGAAACACCATATATTTT. The chain employs TRBV11-2 and TRBJ1-3; possibly TRBD1 for D (6 bases). The germline V gene encodes CDR1 SGHAT and CDR2 FQNNGV. V gave up 3 bases and J gave up 2 bases, with 11 bases separating them. This CDR3 is 15 amino acids long.

J is TRBJ2-5 and V is TRBV19, with 7 positions matching TRBD1. J was trimmed by 5 bases and V by 3 bases; bases with no gene match: 3. The CDR3 has 13 residues. Per the germline V gene, CDR1 is LNHDA and CDR2 is SQIVND (reference sequence). CDR3 nucleotide sequence: TGTGCCAGTAGTATCGGACAGGCGGAGACCCAGTACTTC. Translated: CASSIGQAETQYF.

On this clone itself: Other DNA sequences in this sample translate to the same CDR3. This chain links TRBV11-2 with TRBJ1-1; 8 bases are a match to TRBD1. Trimming cost V 4 bases and J 4 bases; bases outside gene matches: 2. This CDR3 spans 13 amino acids. Germline CDR1 is SGHAT and CDR2 is FQNNGV. The CDR3 protein is CASSSDRATEAFF. DNA for the CDR3: TGTGCCAGCAGCTCGGACAGGGCCACTGAAGCTTTCTTT.

The V call is TRBV5-4, the J call TRBJ1-2, with D tentatively TRBD1 (6 bases). V was trimmed by 5 bases and J by 8 bases, leaving 16 bases between them. CDR3 length: 13 amino acids. CDR1 and CDR2 from the germline V gene are SGHNT and YYREEE (reference sequence). The CDR3 reads CASRHRENLGYTF. The CDR3, as DNA: TGTGCCAGCAGACACAGGGAAAATTTGGGCTACACCTTC.

The J gene is TRBJ2-5, the V gene TRBV7-2, with D perhaps matching TRBD1 (6 bases). The germline CDR1 and CDR2 sequences are SGHTA and FQGNSA. This CDR3 is built from 15 residues. Trimming took 5 bases from V and 2 from J, leaving 15 bases between them. The CDR3 spells CASSPSGTQQETQYF. CDR3 DNA sequence: TGTGCCAGCAGCCCCTCCGGGACACAGCAAGAGACCCAGTACTTC.

The chain joins TRBV13 to TRBJ2-3, with TRBD2 identical over 7 bases. The CDR3 runs 15 residues. With V trimmed by 5 bases and J by 0 bases, 5 bases remained unmatched. Germline assignment: CDR1 PRHDT and CDR2 FYEKMQ (reference sequence). The CDR3 nucleotides read TGTGCCAGCAGCCTGCGGGAGACAAGCACAGATACGCAGTATTTT. It codes for CASSLRETSTDTQYF.

The chain uses TRBV5-1 and TRBJ2-6, with 10 bases matching TRBD1. The germline V gene has CDR1 SGHRS and CDR2 YFSETQ. After removal of 6 bases from V and 2 bases from J, the junction contained 8 bases not matched to a gene. The CDR3 sequence is 17 residues long. The CDR3 loop is CASTARTGGAGANVLTF. The CDR3 DNA sequence: TGCGCCAGCACCGCACGGACAGGGGGGGCTGGGGCCAACGTCCTGACTTTC.

The J gene is TRBJ1-2, the V gene TRBV29-1; possibly TRBD1 for D (5 bases). This CDR3 is built from 13 residues. Trimming shortened V by 6 bases and J by 8 bases, and 19 bases separated the two germline ends. CDR1 and CDR2 (germline): SQVTM, ANQGSEA. For the CDR3, the DNA is TGCAGCGTCGGGGAGCGGCAGGGAGGCGGCTACACCTTC. The encoded protein is CSVGERQGGGYTF. Full variable domain (remainder filled in from reference TRBV29-1 and TRBJ1-2): SAVISQKPSRDICQRGTSLTIQCQVDSQVTMMFWYRQQPGQSLTLIATANQGSEATYESGFVIDKFPISRPNLTFSTLTVSNMSPEDSSIYLCSVGERQGGGYTFGSGTRLTVV.

The chain carries TRBV18 and TRBJ2-5; TRBD2 agrees at 7 bases. Germline V gene lookup returns CDR1 KGHSH and CDR2 LQKENI. The CDR3 has 16 amino acids. V dropped 3 bases and J dropped 5; count of bases not matched to a gene: 12. The CDR3 DNA reads as TGTGCCAGCTCACCCGGGATAGCGGGCTTCGGGGAGACCCAGTACTTC. It translates to CASSPGIAGFGETQYF.

This chain uses TRBV7-9 with TRBJ1-2; D may be TRBD1 (6 bases). The CDR3 contains 16 residues. Germline V lookup: CDR1 SEHNR, CDR2 FQNEAQ (reference sequence). With 3 bases removed from V and 2 bases from J, the gap between germline ends came to 16 bases. CDR3 sequence reads: CASSLVKGGTNYGYTF. The CDR3 DNA reads TGTGCCAGCAGCTTGGTTAAGGGAGGGACAAACTATGGCTACACCTTC. The whole variable domain, remainder taken from reference TRBV7-9 and TRBJ1-2, is DTGVSQNPRHKITKRGQNVTFRCDPISEHNRLYWYRQTLGQGPEFLTYFQNEAQLEKSRLLSDRFSAERPKGSFSTLEIQRTEQGDSAMYLCASSLVKGGTNYGYTFGSGTRLTVV.

The chain combines TRBV19 with TRBJ1-1; 8 nucleotides agree with TRBD1. Germline V CDR1 and CDR2: LNHDA, SQIVND (reference sequence). Unmatched junction bases numbered 4, after V lost 4 bases and J lost 0 bases. The CDR3 runs to 15 residues. The CDR3 sequence: CASSNRQGLNTEAFF. The CDR3 DNA sequence: TGTGCCAGTAGTAACCGACAGGGGTTGAACACTGAAGCTTTCTTT.

The chain links TRBV5-4 to TRBJ2-7, with D perhaps matching TRBD1 (5 bases). V was trimmed by 3 bases and J by 0 bases, leaving 13 bases between them. The CDR3 contains 15 residues. CDR1 and CDR2 (germline): SGHNT, YYREEE (reference sequence). CDR3: CASSSRLQGSYEQYF. For the CDR3, the DNA is TGTGCCAGCAGCTCTAGACTCCAGGGCTCCTACGAGCAGTACTTC.

Details on this clone: This sample also contains other DNA sequences that code for the same CDR3. The V and J genes are TRBV5-4 and TRBJ1-2, with no clear D. The germline CDR1 and CDR2 sequences are SGHNT and YYREEE (reference sequence). The CDR3 length is 13 residues. The V end was cut by 1 base, the J end by 2 bases, with 6 bases between. The CDR3 loop is CASSLNRNYGYTF. The CDR3 DNA sequence: TGTGCCAGCAGCTTGAACCGGAACTATGGCTACACCTTC.

CDR3 sequence (DNA): TGTGCCAGCAGCTTAACAGGGGGCCCCTACTATGGCTACACCTTC. This gives the protein CASSLTGGPYYGYTF. The chain employs TRBV7-2 and TRBJ1-2; 9 nucleotides match TRBD1. This CDR3 is 15 amino acids long. Germline V lookup: CDR1 SGHTA, CDR2 FQGNSA. After removal of 2 bases from V and 3 bases from J, the junction contained 4 bases not matched to a gene.

Note on this clone: The junction does not match germline at one end; this may be a read error. The J gene is TRBJ1-1, the V gene TRBV2; a weak D match, TRBD1 (6 bases). Per germline, CDR1 SNHLY and CDR2 FYNNEI. CDR3 length equals 13 residues. The chain's CDR3 is CACSRQANTEAFF. As DNA, the CDR3 is TGTGCCTGCAGCCGACAGGCGAACACTGAAGCTTTCTTT.

The V call is TRBV15, the J call TRBJ1-5; D is undetermined. The germline V gene encodes CDR1 LNHNV and CDR2 YYDKDF (reference sequence). The CDR3 totals 18 residues. V was trimmed by 1 base and J by 0 bases, leaving 16 bases between them. The CDR3 spells CATSRALLSVTSNQPQHF. The CDR3 DNA sequence: TGTGCCACCAGCAGAGCCCTCCTATCGGTTACTAGCAATCAGCCCCAGCATTTT.

The chain uses TRBV24-1 and TRBJ2-5; D uncertain. Germline loops: CDR1 KGHDR, CDR2 SFDVKD. The length of the CDR3 is 13 residues. Trimming shortened V by 6 bases and J by 2 bases, and 9 bases separated the two germline ends. The CDR3 DNA is TGTGCCACCAGTTCTGGCAGTCAAGAGACCCAGTACTTC. Translating gives CATSSGSQETQYF.

The chain is built from TRBV18 and TRBJ2-1; TRBD2 matches 10 bases. V was pared by 0 bases and J by 7 bases, with 6 bases of the junction left unmatched. The CDR3 consists of 16 residues. CDR1 KGHSH and CDR2 LQKENI come from the germline V gene. The chain's CDR3 is CASSPPPSGGGNEQFF. The CDR3 region has the DNA TGTGCCAGCTCACCACCCCCTAGCGGGGGTGGGAATGAGCAGTTCTTC.

The gene calls are TRBV11-2 and TRBJ2-3; 10 bases align to TRBD2. CDR1 is SGHAT, CDR2 FQNNGV, per germline. Germline trimming cut 2 bases from V and 0 bases from J; bases unmatched to any gene: 8. This CDR3 is built from 18 residues. The CDR3 DNA follows: TGTGCCAGCAGCTTACAGCGGGGGGGGTTTACTAGCACAGATACGCAGTATTTT. This codes for CASSLQRGGFTSTDTQYF.

The sample holds one count of this clone. For the CDR3, the DNA is TGTGCCAGCAGCTTTACAGGGGGGCCCAATGAGCAGTTCTTC. Amino acids: CASSFTGGPNEQFF. The chain is built from TRBV7-9 and TRBJ2-1, with TRBD1 matching 8 bases. Germline-derived CDR1 and CDR2 are SEHNR and FQNEAQ (reference sequence). The CDR3 is 14 amino acids. J lost 6 bases, V lost 3 bases, and 4 bases had no gene match.